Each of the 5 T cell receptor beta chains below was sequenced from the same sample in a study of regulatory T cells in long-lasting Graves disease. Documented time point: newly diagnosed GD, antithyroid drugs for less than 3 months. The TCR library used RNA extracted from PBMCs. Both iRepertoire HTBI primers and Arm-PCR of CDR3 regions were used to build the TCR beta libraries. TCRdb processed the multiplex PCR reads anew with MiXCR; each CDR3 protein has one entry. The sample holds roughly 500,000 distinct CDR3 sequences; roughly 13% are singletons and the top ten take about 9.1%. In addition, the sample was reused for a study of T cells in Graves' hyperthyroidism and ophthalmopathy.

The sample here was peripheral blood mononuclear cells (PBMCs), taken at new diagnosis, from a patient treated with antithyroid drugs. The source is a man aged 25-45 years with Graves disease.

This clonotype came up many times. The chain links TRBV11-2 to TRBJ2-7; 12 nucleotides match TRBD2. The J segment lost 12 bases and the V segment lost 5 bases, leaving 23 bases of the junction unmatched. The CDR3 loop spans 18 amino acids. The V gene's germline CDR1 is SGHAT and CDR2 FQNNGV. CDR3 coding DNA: TGTGCCAGCAGCCTCGGAGGAAGCCCCACTAGCGGGAGGCTGGGGATGTACTTC. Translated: CASSLGGSPTSGRLGMYF. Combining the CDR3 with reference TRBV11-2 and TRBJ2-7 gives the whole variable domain EAGVAQSPRYKIIEKRQSVAFWCNPISGHATLYWYQQILGQGPKLLIQFQNNGVVDDSQLPKDRFSAERLKGVDSTLKIQPAKLEDSAVYLCASSLGGSPTSGRLGMYFGPGTRLTVT.

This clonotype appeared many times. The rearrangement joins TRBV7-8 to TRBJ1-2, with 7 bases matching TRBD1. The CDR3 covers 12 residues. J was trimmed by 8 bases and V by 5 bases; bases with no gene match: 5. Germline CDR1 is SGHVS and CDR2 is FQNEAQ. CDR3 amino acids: CASSLDRDGYTF. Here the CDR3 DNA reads TGTGCCAGCAGCCTAGACAGGGACGGCTACACCTTC.

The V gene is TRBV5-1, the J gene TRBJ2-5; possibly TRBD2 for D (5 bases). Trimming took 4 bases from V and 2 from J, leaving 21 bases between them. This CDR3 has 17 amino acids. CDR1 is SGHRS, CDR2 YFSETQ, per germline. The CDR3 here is CASSERLGTESQETQYF. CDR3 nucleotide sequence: TGCGCCAGCAGCGAGCGGTTAGGCACAGAGAGTCAAGAGACCCAGTACTTC.

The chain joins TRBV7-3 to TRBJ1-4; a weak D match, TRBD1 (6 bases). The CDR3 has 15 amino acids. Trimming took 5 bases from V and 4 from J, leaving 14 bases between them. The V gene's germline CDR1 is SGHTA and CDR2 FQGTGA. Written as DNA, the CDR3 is TGTGCCAGCAGCAGAACAGGGTGGGGTAATGAAAAACTGTTTTTT. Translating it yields CASSRTGWGNEKLFF.

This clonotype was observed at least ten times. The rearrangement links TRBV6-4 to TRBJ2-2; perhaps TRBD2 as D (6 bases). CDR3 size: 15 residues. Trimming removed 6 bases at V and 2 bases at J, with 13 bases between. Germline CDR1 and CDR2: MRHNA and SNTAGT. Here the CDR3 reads CASSPGELNTGELFF. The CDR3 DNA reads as TGTGCCAGCAGCCCGGGGGAACTCAACACCGGGGAGCTGTTTTTT.